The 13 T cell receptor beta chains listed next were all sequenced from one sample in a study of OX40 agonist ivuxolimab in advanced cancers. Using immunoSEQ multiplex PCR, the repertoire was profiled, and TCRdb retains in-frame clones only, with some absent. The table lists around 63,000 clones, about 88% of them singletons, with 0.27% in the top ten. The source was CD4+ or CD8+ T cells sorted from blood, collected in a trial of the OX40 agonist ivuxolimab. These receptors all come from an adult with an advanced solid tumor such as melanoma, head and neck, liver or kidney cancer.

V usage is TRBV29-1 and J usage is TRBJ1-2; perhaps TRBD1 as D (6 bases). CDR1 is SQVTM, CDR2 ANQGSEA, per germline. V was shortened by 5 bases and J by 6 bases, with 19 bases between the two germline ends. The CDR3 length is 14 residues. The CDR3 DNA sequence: TGCAGCGTTCTCCCATTTTCTCGGACAGATGGCTACACCTTC. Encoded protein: CSVLPFSRTDGYTF.

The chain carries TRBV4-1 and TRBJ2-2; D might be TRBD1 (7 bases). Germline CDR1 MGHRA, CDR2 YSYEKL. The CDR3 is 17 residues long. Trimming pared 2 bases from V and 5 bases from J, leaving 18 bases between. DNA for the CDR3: TGCGCCAGCAGCCAATATCGAGGCAGGGGGGAGACCGGGGAGCTGTTTTTT. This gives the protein CASSQYRGRGETGELFF.

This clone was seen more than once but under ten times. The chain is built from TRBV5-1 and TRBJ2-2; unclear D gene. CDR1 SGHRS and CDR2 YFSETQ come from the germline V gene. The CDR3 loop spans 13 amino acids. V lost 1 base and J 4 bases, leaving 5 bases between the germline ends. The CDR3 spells CASSLYSTGELFF. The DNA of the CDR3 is TGCGCCAGCAGCTTGTATTCCACCGGGGAGCTGTTTTTT. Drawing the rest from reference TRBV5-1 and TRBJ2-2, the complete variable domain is KAGVTQTPRYLIKTRGQQVTLSCSPISGHRSVSWYQQTPGQGLQFLFEYFSETQRNKGNFPGRFSGRQFSNSRSEMNVSTLELGDSALYLCASSLYSTGELFFGEGSRLTVL.

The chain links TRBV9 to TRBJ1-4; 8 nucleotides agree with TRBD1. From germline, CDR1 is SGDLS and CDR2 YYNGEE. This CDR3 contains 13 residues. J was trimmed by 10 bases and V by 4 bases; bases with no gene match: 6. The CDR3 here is CASSTDRGGKLFF. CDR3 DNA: TGTGCCAGCAGCACCGACAGGGGCGGAAAACTGTTTTTT.

The CDR3 DNA sequence: TGTGCCAGTAGTATGAAGACGGGAGTCGGCACAGATACGCAGTATTTT. It is translated as CASSMKTGVGTDTQYF. This chain links TRBV19 with TRBJ2-3; D possibly corresponds to TRBD2 (6 bases). V was pared by 3 bases and J by 1 base, with 14 bases between. The CDR3 extends over 16 amino acids. Germline lookup yields CDR1 LNHDA and CDR2 SQIVND (reference sequence).

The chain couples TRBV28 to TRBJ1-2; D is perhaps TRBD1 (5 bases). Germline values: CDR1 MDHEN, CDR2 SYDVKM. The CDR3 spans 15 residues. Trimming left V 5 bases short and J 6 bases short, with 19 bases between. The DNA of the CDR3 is TGTGCCAGCAGTCTTGCCGGGGCCGAGGGGCATGGCTACACCTTC. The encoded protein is CASSLAGAEGHGYTF.

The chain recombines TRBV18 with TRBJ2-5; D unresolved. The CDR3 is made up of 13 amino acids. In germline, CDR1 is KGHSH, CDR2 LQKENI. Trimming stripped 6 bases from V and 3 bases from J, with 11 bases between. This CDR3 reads CASSRSEEETQYF. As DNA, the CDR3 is TGTGCCAGCTCGCGCTCCGAGGAAGAGACCCAGTACTTC.

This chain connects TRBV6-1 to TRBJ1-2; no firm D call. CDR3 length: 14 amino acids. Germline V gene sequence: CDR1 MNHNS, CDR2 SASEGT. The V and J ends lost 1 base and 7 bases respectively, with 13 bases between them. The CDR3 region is CASSEGQVSGGYTF. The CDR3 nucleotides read TGTGCCAGCAGTGAAGGTCAGGTTTCAGGTGGCTACACCTTC.

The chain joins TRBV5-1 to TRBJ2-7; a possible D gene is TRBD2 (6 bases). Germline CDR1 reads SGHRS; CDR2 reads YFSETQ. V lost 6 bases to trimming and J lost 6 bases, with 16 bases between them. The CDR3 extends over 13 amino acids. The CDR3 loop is CASTEGLGREQYF. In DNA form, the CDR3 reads TGCGCCAGCACGGAGGGACTCGGGCGCGAGCAGTACTTC.

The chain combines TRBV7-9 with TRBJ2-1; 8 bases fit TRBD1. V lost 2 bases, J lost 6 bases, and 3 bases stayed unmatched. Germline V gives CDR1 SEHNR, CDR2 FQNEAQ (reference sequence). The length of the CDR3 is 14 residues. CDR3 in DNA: TGTGCCAGCAGCTTAAGGGACAGGATCAATGAGCAGTTCTTC. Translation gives CASSLRDRINEQFF.

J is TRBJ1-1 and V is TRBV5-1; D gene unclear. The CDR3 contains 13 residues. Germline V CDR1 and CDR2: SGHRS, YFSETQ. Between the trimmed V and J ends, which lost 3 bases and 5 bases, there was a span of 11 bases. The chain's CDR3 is CASSYGPETEAFF. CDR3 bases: TGCGCCAGCAGCTACGGGCCAGAGACTGAAGCTTTCTTT.

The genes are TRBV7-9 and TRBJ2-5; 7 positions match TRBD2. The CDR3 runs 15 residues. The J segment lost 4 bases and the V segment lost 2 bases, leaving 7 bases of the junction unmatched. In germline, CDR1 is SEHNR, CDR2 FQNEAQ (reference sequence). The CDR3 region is CASSLLGTIAETQYF. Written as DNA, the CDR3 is TGTGCCAGCAGCTTATTAGGGACTATCGCAGAGACCCAGTACTTC.

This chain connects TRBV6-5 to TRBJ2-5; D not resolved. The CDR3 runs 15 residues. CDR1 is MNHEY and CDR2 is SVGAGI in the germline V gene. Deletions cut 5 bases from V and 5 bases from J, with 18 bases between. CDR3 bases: TGTGCCAGCAGTCGCGTAAGGGCGTCCTGGGAGACCCAGTACTTC. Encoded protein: CASSRVRASWETQYF.